A single T cell receptor (beta chain) is shown here with its context. The CDR3 is 14 residues long. V shed 4 bases and J shed 4 bases, with 14 bases lying between them. Germline CDR1 SGHNT, CDR2 YYREEE (reference sequence). The source of the sample is a study of blood T cell repertoires in COVID-19. At the level of the study: The United States, Italy and Spain supplied acute and convalescent COVID-19 samples.

Per the original data handling: For nucleated cells, counts were estimated from reference gene primer amplification. The repertoire was sequenced with immunoSEQ multiplex PCR; TCRdb's copy has only in-frame clones and lacks some. V and J calls and clone size come straight from that table; D and trimming were deduced from the DNA. In the table there are under 45,000 clones, about 86% of which are singletons. This chain links TRBV5-4 with TRBJ1-1; D is possibly TRBD1 (6 bases). Material for sequencing was peripheral blood. This TCR derives from a man aged 40-49 years with active COVID-19. CDR3 sequence (DNA): TGTGCCAGCAGCGAGGGTCACAGGGCCACTGAAGCTTTCTTT. Encoded protein: CASSEGHRATEAFF.